These T cell receptor beta chains were read from a single sample in a study of vaccination effects on CD4 cells after COVID-19. These receptors have no identified antigens. The repertoire was sequenced with immunoSEQ multiplex PCR; TCRdb's copy has only in-frame clones and lacks some. There are approximately 54,000 clones in the sample; over 75% occur only once, and 2% to 3% lies in the top ten. Here the sequenced sample was CD4+ T cells from PBMCs cultured with HCoV-229E spike peptides, taken before COVID-19 vaccination. These receptors were collected from a human donor who received a COVID-19 vaccine. CDR3s include the opening cysteine and the closing phenylalanine or tryptophan. The order of the fields is J gene, V gene, D gene, clone size, CDR3 DNA, CDR3 protein. A D gene is named only where the DNA matches it firmly. The size entry is marked missing in some rows and otherwise reads once, few, many or a size class.

TRBJ1-2	TRBV29-1	.	.	TGCAGCGTGGGGGAGGATGGCTACACCTTC	CSVGEDGYTF
TRBJ1-3	TRBV4-1	TRBD1	.	TGCGCCAGCAGCCAAGGTCTTCTTCAAGTCGGGGGAGAACAGGGGCGGGGAAACACCATATATTTT	CASSQGLLQVGGEQGRGNTIYF
TRBJ2-1	TRBV24-1	.	.	TGTGCCACCAGTGTAGGGCAGGGACTCTCCTACAATGAGCAGTTCTTC	CATSVGQGLSYNEQFF
TRBJ2-5	TRBV5-6	TRBD1	once	TGTGCCAGCACCATAGACAGGGCTCTACGAGAGACCCAGTACTTC	CASTIDRALRETQYF
TRBJ2-5	TRBV1	.	.	TGCACCAGCAGCGATATCTTAGCGGGGGACCAAGAGACCCAGTACTTC	CTSSDILAGDQETQYF
TRBJ2-5	TRBV28	.	.	TGTGCCAGCAGTTTGTACGACAGACACCAAGAGACCCAGTACTTC	CASSLYDRHQETQYF
TRBJ1-3	TRBV14	.	.	TGTGCCAGCAGCCAAGCGAAATGGAATAGTGGAAACACCATATATTTT	CASSQAKWNSGNTIYF
TRBJ1-1	TRBV27	.	.	TGTGCCAGCAGTTTAAACAGGAACACTGAAGCTTTCTTT	CASSLNRNTEAFF
TRBJ1-1	TRBV19	TRBD1	.	TGTGCCAGCCGAAACAGGGGGCAGCGAAACACTGAAGCTTTCTTT	CASRNRGQRNTEAFF
TRBJ2-2	TRBV3-1/TRBV3-2	TRBD2	.	TGTGCCAGCAGCTTCGGACTAGCGGGGAGGGGCGGGGAGCTGTTTTTT	CASSFGLAGRGGELFF
TRBJ1-1	TRBV30	.	.	TGTGCCTGGAGTAAACAGGGGAACACTGAAGCTTTCTTT	CAWSKQGNTEAFF
TRBJ1-1	TRBV5-6	TRBD1	.	TGTGCCAGCAGCAGCACAGGGGGAGGGAACACTGAAGCTTTCTTT	CASSSTGGGNTEAFF
TRBJ1-6	TRBV24-1	.	.	TGTGCCACCAGTGAAGGACCGATGTCCCCCCTCCACTTT	CATSEGPMSPLHF
TRBJ1-2	TRBV5-1	.	.	TGCGCCAGCAGCCCTGGGACGGATAAGGCAATTCGGGGCTACACCTTC	CASSPGTDKAIRGYTF
TRBJ1-5	TRBV7-2	.	.	TGTGCCAGCAGCGTCTCTAGCAATCAGCCCCAGCATTTT	CASSVSSNQPQHF
TRBJ2-3	TRBV18	.	.	TGTGCCAGCTCACCCGGACAGACAGATACGCAGTATTTT	CASSPGQTDTQYF
TRBJ2-1	TRBV28	TRBD1	.	TGTGCCAGCAGCCACGGACACGGGACAGCCTCCTACAATGAGCAGTTCTTC	CASSHGHGTASYNEQFF
TRBJ1-2	TRBV25-1	.	once	TGTGCCAGCAGTGATCACAACTATGGCTACACCTTC	CASSDHNYGYTF
TRBJ2-5	TRBV12-3/TRBV12-4	TRBD1	.	TGTGCCAGCAGGTCGACAGGGGTAGAGACCCAGTACTTC	CASRSTGVETQYF
TRBJ1-6	TRBV6-5	TRBD1	.	TGTGCCAGCAGCCCGGGACAGGTTTTAAATTCACCCCTCCACTTT	CASSPGQVLNSPLHF
TRBJ2-2	TRBV18	.	.	TGTGCCAGCTCACCACGGACCCTCGACGGGGAGCTGTTTTTT	CASSPRTLDGELFF
TRBJ2-5	TRBV2	.	.	TGTGCCAGCAGGTCCACGTCGTTTAAGGACGGGCAAGAGACCCAGTACTTC	CASRSTSFKDGQETQYF
TRBJ2-4	TRBV5-5	TRBD2	.	TGTACCGCTCTAGCGGGGGGGCCGGGAAACATTCAGTACTTC	CTALAGGPGNIQYF
TRBJ2-6	TRBV18	.	once	TGTGCCAGCTCACCACAAACATCAATCTCTGGGGCCAACGTCCTGACTTTC	CASSPQTSISGANVLTF
TRBJ2-3	TRBV7-2	.	.	TGTGCCAGCAGCTTAAGCGCAGATACGCAGTATTTT	CASSLSADTQYF
TRBJ1-2	TRBV28	.	.	TGTGCCAGCAGCCTACAGGACTATGGCTACACCTTC	CASSLQDYGYTF
TRBJ1-2	TRBV30	.	.	TGTGCCTGGAGGAACCCCCCGCCGGTCTATGGCTACACCTTC	CAWRNPPPVYGYTF
TRBJ1-6	TRBV14	.	.	TGTGCCAGCAGCCAAGTCGAGGGATATGGTTCACCCCTCCACTTT	CASSQVEGYGSPLHF
TRBJ2-5	TRBV24-1	TRBD1	.	TGTGCCACCAGTGAGCCGACAGGGAGAGAGACCCAGTACTTC	CATSEPTGRETQYF
TRBJ2-5	TRBV5-1	.	.	TGCGCCAGCAGCTTCGATGGGGGCGGGGCGGAGACCCAGTACTTC	CASSFDGGGAETQYF
TRBJ1-5	TRBV25-1	TRBD1	few	TGTGCCAGCAGTGCCCGGGACAGGGCTAAGTATAGCAATCAGCCCCAGCATTTT	CASSARDRAKYSNQPQHF
TRBJ2-3	TRBV5-8	TRBD2	.	TGTGCCAGCCCGTCCCTAGGGTCTTTAAGCGGGGAGGGAGATACGCAGTATTTT	CASPSLGSLSGEGDTQYF
TRBJ1-2	TRBV5-6	.	.	TGTGCCAGCAGCCTCGGTTTTGGCTACACCTTC	CASSLGFGYTF
TRBJ2-1	TRBV19	TRBD1	.	TGTGCCAGTACCGAAGTGACAGGGGCCTACAATGAGCAGTTCTTC	CASTEVTGAYNEQFF
TRBJ2-5	TRBV5-1	.	.	TGCGCCAGCAGCTTGTTTACTAGCTTGTTTGAGACCCAGTACTTC	CASSLFTSLFETQYF
TRBJ2-2	TRBV5-4	TRBD2	.	TGTGCCAGCAGCTCGACGGGACTAGCGGGGGCGAACACCGGGGAGCTGTTTTTT	CASSSTGLAGANTGELFF
TRBJ1-1	TRBV14	.	.	TGTGCCAGCAGCCAAGGGGTCACTGAAGCTTTCTTT	CASSQGVTEAFF
TRBJ2-2	TRBV18	TRBD2	.	TGTGCCAGCTCACGTCAGACTAGCGGGACTAACACCGGGGAGCTGTTTTTT	CASSRQTSGTNTGELFF
TRBJ2-2	TRBV3-1/TRBV3-2	.	.	TGTGCCAGCAGCCAAGAGAGAGGGACCGGGGAGCTGTTTTTT	CASSQERGTGELFF
TRBJ1-2	TRBV18	.	.	TGTGCCAGCTCACCGAGTCGACAGGTCGGACGTTTC	CASSPSRQVGRF
TRBJ2-1	TRBV7-2	.	.	TGTGCCAGCAGCTTATTAGGGATCCCTCCCAATGAGCAGTTCTTC	CASSLLGIPPNEQFF
TRBJ2-2	TRBV5-1	TRBD1	once	TGCGCCAGCAGCTTGAGTAATACAGGGGGTATCGGGGAGCTGTTTTTT	CASSLSNTGGIGELFF